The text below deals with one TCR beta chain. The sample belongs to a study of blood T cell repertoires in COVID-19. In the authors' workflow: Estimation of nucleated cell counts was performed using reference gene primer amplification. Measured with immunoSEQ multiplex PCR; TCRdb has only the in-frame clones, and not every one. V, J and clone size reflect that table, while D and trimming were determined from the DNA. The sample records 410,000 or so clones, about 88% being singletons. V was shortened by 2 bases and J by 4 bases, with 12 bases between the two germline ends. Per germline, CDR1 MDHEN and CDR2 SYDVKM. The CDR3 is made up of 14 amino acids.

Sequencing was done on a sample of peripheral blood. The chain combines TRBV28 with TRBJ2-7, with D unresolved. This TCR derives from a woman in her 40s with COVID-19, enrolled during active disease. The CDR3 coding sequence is TGTGCCAGCAGTTTAACGGGTCCCTCTTACGAGCAGTACTTC. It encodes CASSLTGPSYEQYF.